This T cell receptor (beta chain) stems from a study of blood T cell repertoires in COVID-19. Turning to the study itself: Sites in the United States, Italy and Spain provided acute and convalescent COVID-19 samples.

Sequencing was performed with immunoSEQ multiplex PCR; in TCRdb, only in-frame clones are kept and a portion is missing. The sample has some 140,000 clones; approximately 80% are singletons. Germline V gene lookup returns CDR1 KGHSH and CDR2 LQKENI. V gave up 0 bases and J gave up 1 base, with 9 bases separating them. The CDR3 covers 15 residues. This clonotype was sampled from a woman in her sixties or seventies with COVID-19, enrolled during active disease. V is TRBV18 and J is TRBJ1-2, with D unresolved. The sample taken for sequencing was peripheral blood. Here the CDR3 reads CASSPPREVNYGYTF. The CDR3 DNA follows: TGTGCCAGCTCACCACCCCGTGAGGTTAACTATGGCTACACCTTC.